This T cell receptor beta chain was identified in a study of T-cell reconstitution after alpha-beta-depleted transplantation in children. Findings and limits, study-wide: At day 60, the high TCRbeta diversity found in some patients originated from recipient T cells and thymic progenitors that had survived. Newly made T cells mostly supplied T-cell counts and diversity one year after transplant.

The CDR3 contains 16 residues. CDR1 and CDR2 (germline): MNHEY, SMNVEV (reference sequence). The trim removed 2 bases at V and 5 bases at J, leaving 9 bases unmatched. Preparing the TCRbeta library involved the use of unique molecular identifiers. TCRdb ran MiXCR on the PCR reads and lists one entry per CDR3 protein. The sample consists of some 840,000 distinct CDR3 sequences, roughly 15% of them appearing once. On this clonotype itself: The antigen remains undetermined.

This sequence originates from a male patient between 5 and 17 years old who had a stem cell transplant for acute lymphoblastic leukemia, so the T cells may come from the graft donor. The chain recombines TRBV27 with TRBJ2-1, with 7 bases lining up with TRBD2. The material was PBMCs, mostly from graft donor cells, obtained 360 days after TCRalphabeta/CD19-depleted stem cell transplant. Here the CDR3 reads CASSLSLYGGNNEQFF. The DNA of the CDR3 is TGTGCCAGCAGTTTAAGTCTATACGGGGGGAACAATGAGCAGTTCTTC.